This entry describes one TCR beta chain. What it binds is not known. The sample originates from a study of post-analysis software for immune sequencing data. Study observations and caveats: TRBV5-6, TRBV5-1 and TRBV20-1 were among four or five TRBV segments more frequent in patients than controls.

This CDR3 has 17 amino acids. The ends lost 5 bases at V and 10 bases at J; junction bases unmatched: 18. The germline gives CDR1 SGHTA, CDR2 FQGNSA. Incorporated into the TCR beta cDNA libraries were unique molecular identifiers, which served to reduce PCR and sequencing biases. When about 0.85 to 11 million T cells were used, they gave some 540,000 cDNA molecules. TCRdb re-called the PCR reads through MiXCR, storing one row per CDR3 protein. The profile shows about 800,000 distinct CDR3 sequences, just under 30% of them singletons. The J gene is TRBJ2-3, the V gene TRBV7-2, with 10 bases matching TRBD2. The clonotype was recovered from a girl aged 5 to 17 with multiple sclerosis. The material sequenced was blood. The CDR3 nucleotides read TGTGCCAGCAGCCGTACTTCGGTTCTAGCGGGAGCGCTAGCGCAGTATTTT. Protein sequence: CASSRTSVLAGALAQYF.